These 24 T cell receptor beta chains were all obtained from the same sample, sequenced in a study of beta chain features in type 1 diabetes. Expressed TCRB transcripts were sequenced, since all the RNA that had been isolated was reverse transcribed. Sequencing used immunoSEQ multiplex PCR; TCRdb keeps in-frame clones, though not all of them. The sample shows 900,000 or so clones, under 20% of them seen only once. Sequenced material: naive CD4+ T cells from blood. Source of these receptors: a woman aged 18-29 years in good health.

This clone was seen a handful of times. The chain couples TRBV28 to TRBJ2-7; D is perhaps TRBD1 (5 bases). The V end lost 6 bases, the J end lost 3 bases, and 15 bases lay between the germline ends. This CDR3 contains 14 residues. CDR1 and CDR2 (germline): MDHEN, SYDVKM. DNA for the CDR3: TGTGCCAGCAGGACCACCCTAACAGGCTACGAGCAGTACTTC. Translated: CASRTTLTGYEQYF.

This chain connects TRBV5-4 to TRBJ2-1; the match to TRBD1 covers 10 bases. Germline CDR1 and CDR2: SGHNT and YYREEE (reference sequence). The CDR3 spans 14 residues. J was trimmed by 4 bases and V by 4 bases; bases with no gene match: 2. CDR3 loop: CASSKGQGYNEQFF. Here the CDR3 DNA reads TGTGCCAGCAGCAAGGGACAGGGGTACAATGAGCAGTTCTTC.

The chain joins TRBV18 to TRBJ1-1; 7 bases match TRBD1. The germline V gene encodes CDR1 KGHSH and CDR2 LQKENI. V was pared by 1 base and J by 7 bases, with 3 bases of the junction left unmatched. The CDR3 contains 13 residues. The DNA for the CDR3 is TGTGCCAGCTCACCACGGGACAGTGGTGAAGCTTTCTTT. Encoded protein: CASSPRDSGEAFF.

The chain recombines TRBV23-1 with TRBJ2-7; D unresolved. TRBV23-1 is assigned to the ORF class and has an uncertain function. The germline V and J ends were trimmed by 2 bases and 3 bases, with 11 bases remaining between them. This CDR3 spans 14 amino acids. CDR3 in amino acids: CASSQIPRYYEQYF. In DNA, the CDR3 is TGCGCCAGCAGTCAAATCCCCCGCTACTACGAGCAGTACTTC.

Only a few counts were recorded for this clone. The chain joins TRBV5-4 to TRBJ2-6, with 12 nucleotides matching TRBD1. This CDR3 has 19 amino acids. Per the germline V gene, CDR1 is SGHNT and CDR2 is YYREEE (reference sequence). J gave up 4 bases and V 5 bases, and 13 bases lay outside the gene matches. CDR3 sequence reads: CASSPGPGQGAAGANVLTF. As DNA, the CDR3 is TGTGCCAGCAGTCCCGGTCCGGGACAGGGGGCGGCCGGGGCCAACGTCCTGACTTTC.

The sample holds a few counts of this clone. The chain carries TRBV28 and TRBJ2-6; 8 bases agree with TRBD2. In germline, CDR1 is MDHEN, CDR2 SYDVKM. J was trimmed by 0 bases and V by 9 bases; bases with no gene match: 13. The CDR3 runs 18 residues. The CDR3 nucleotides read TGTGCCAGACCTATGGGACTAGGCTTCAGCTCTGGGGCCAACGTCCTGACTTTC. Amino acid sequence: CARPMGLGFSSGANVLTF.

This clone was detected a few times. The chain uses TRBV4-2 and TRBJ2-2, with TRBD1 identical over 7 bases. CDR1 is LGHNA, CDR2 YNFKEQ, per germline. V was pared by 4 bases and J by 3 bases, with 14 bases of the junction left unmatched. This CDR3 is 18 amino acids long. The CDR3 DNA follows: TGTGCCAGCAGCCCCAGAGCGCCTAAACAGGGGTACACCGGGGAGCTGTTTTTT. Its translation: CASSPRAPKQGYTGELFF.

This clone was counted a few times. The chain combines TRBV20-1 with TRBJ2-7, with a weak D call TRBD2 (5 bases). The CDR3 is 10 residues long. The V end lost 6 bases, the J end lost 11 bases, and 14 bases lay between the germline ends. Germline-derived CDR1 and CDR2 are DFQATT and SNEGSKA (reference sequence). CDR3 in DNA: TGCAGTGCCGGAGGAACTAGGAAGTACTTC. Its translation: CSAGGTRKYF.

This CDR3 reads CASSDRQMNTEAFF. In nucleotides, the CDR3 is TGTGCCAGCAGTGACAGGCAGATGAACACTGAAGCTTTCTTT. This chain uses TRBV6-1 with TRBJ1-1, with D hard to call. Germline V gene data show CDR1 as MNHNS and CDR2 as SASEGT. With 3 bases removed from V and 0 bases from J, the gap between germline ends came to 8 bases. The CDR3 covers 14 residues.

In regard to this clone: The same CDR3 can be traced to other DNA sequences in this sample. The rearrangement uses TRBV10-3 and TRBJ2-7; unclear D gene. The CDR3 loop spans 12 amino acids. Trimming removed 0 bases from V and 4 bases from J, with 4 bases in between. The germline gives CDR1 ENHRY, CDR2 SYGVKD. The CDR3 here is CAISESGYEQYF. The CDR3 bases are TGTGCCATCAGTGAGTCCGGATACGAGCAGTACTTC.

This clone was found a few times. The gene calls are TRBV29-1 and TRBJ1-1; TRBD1 might be the D (6 bases). V was cut by 5 bases and J by 4 bases, with 11 bases left in between. CDR3 length equals 12 residues. CDR1 is SQVTM and CDR2 is ANQGSEA in the germline V gene. The CDR3 DNA sequence: TGCAGCGTTCTTGGAGGGGGCACTGAAGCTTTCTTT. It codes for CSVLGGGTEAFF.

The chain is built from TRBV19 and TRBJ2-2, with D unresolved. The CDR3 has 15 residues. V gave up 6 bases and J gave up 0 bases, with 11 bases separating them. CDR1 is LNHDA and CDR2 is SQIVND in the germline V gene (reference sequence). The CDR3, as DNA: TGTGCCAGTAGGGGTAGCTCAACGAACACCGGGGAGCTGTTTTTT. Amino acid sequence: CASRGSSTNTGELFF. Based on the CDR3 plus reference TRBV19 and TRBJ2-2, the full variable domain is DGGITQSPKYLFRKEGQNVTLSCEQNLNHDAMYWYRQDPGQGLRLIYYSQIVNDFQKGDIAEGYSVSREKKESFPLTVTSAQKNPTAFYLCASRGSSTNTGELFFGEGSRLTVL.

This clone was observed a few times. V usage is TRBV5-6 and J usage is TRBJ2-5; no reliable D call. The CDR3 contains 13 residues. Germline lookup yields CDR1 SGHDT and CDR2 YYEEEE. Trimming shortened V by 0 bases and J by 4 bases, and 7 bases separated the two germline ends. CDR3: CASSLDRRETQYF. Here the CDR3 DNA reads TGTGCCAGCAGCTTGGATCGTAGAGAGACCCAGTACTTC.

This clone has more than one count but fewer than ten. This rearrangement joins TRBV7-2 to TRBJ2-1; D possibly matches TRBD1 or TRBD2 (5 bases each). Trimming took 9 bases from V and 15 from J, leaving 21 bases between them. The CDR3 has 12 amino acids. Germline V gene sequence: CDR1 SGHTA, CDR2 FQGNSA. The chain's CDR3 is CASQTGDRNLFF. The CDR3 DNA follows: TGTGCCAGTCAGACTGGGGACCGTAACCTGTTCTTC.

This clone turned up a few times. The J gene is TRBJ2-3, the V gene TRBV7-9, with D maybe TRBD2 (5 bases). Trimming stripped 5 bases from V and 0 bases from J, with 15 bases between. The CDR3 extends over 16 amino acids. From germline, CDR1 is SEHNR and CDR2 FQNEAQ (reference sequence). CDR3 sequence: CASSPSRGSSTDTQYF. The CDR3, as DNA: TGTGCCAGCAGCCCATCCCGAGGGTCTAGCACAGATACGCAGTATTTT.

This chain connects TRBV27 to TRBJ1-5, with D maybe TRBD1 (6 bases). The CDR3 sequence is 13 residues long. V lost 5 bases and J lost 7, with 12 bases in between. Germline CDR1 and CDR2: MNHEY and SMNVEV (reference sequence). The CDR3 protein is CASSRRGGQPQHF. CDR3 sequence (DNA): TGTGCCAGCAGTCGGAGGGGGGGACAGCCCCAGCATTTT.

This clone has a handful of counts. V is TRBV10-3 and J is TRBJ2-1, with 7 bases that match TRBD2. The length of the CDR3 is 15 residues. Trimming at V came to 3 bases and at J to 4 bases, leaving 6 bases not matched to a gene. The germline V gene has CDR1 ENHRY and CDR2 SYGVKD. In DNA, the CDR3 is TGTGCCATCAGTGAATCTAGCGGACTATACAATGAGCAGTTCTTC. Its translation: CAISESSGLYNEQFF.

The V call is TRBV28, the J call TRBJ2-6; tentative D call: TRBD2 (6 bases). Germline-derived CDR1 and CDR2 are MDHEN and SYDVKM. V was trimmed by 8 bases and J by 0 bases, leaving 11 bases between them. The CDR3 has 15 amino acids. The CDR3 here is CASSTGGSGANVLTF. The DNA for the CDR3 is TGTGCCAGCTCTACCGGGGGCTCTGGGGCCAACGTCCTGACTTTC.

This chain uses TRBV18 with TRBJ2-7, with D perhaps matching TRBD1 or TRBD2 (5 bases each). Trimming removed 6 bases from V and 3 bases from J, with 21 bases in between. CDR3 length: 16 amino acids. Germline values: CDR1 KGHSH, CDR2 LQKENI. DNA of the CDR3: TGTGCCAGCTCCCAAAAACTAGAGATTGGGGGCTACGAGCAGTACTTC. Protein: CASSQKLEIGGYEQYF.

V is TRBV6-6 and J is TRBJ2-7, with 10 bases that match TRBD1. After removal of 9 bases from V and 3 bases from J, the junction contained 14 bases not matched to a gene. Germline-derived CDR1 and CDR2 are MNHNY and SVGAGI (reference sequence). The length of the CDR3 is 16 residues. The CDR3 here is CASELTGTGALYEQYF. The CDR3 DNA is TGTGCCAGTGAACTTACCGGGACAGGGGCCCTCTACGAGCAGTACTTC.

This clone was found a few times. The chain is built from TRBV7-9 and TRBJ2-5; D is perhaps TRBD1 or TRBD2 (6 bases each). V lost 5 bases and J 7 bases, leaving 23 bases between the germline ends. This CDR3 has 16 amino acids. The germline gives CDR1 SEHNR, CDR2 FQNEAQ (reference sequence). The CDR3: CASSLTRRVKGGTQYF. The DNA of the CDR3 is TGTGCCAGCAGCCTGACTAGGAGGGTTAAAGGGGGGACCCAGTACTTC. Using reference TRBV7-9 and TRBJ2-5 for the parts outside the CDR3, the full variable domain is DTGVSQNPRHKITKRGQNVTFRCDPISEHNRLYWYRQTLGQGPEFLTYFQNEAQLEKSRLLSDRFSAERPKGSFSTLEIQRTEQGDSAMYLCASSLTRRVKGGTQYFGPGTRLLVL.

Only a few counts were recorded for this clone. The V gene is TRBV5-4, the J gene TRBJ2-7; TRBD2 aligns across 9 bases. Unmatched junction bases numbered 12, after V lost 4 bases and J lost 4 bases. The CDR3 length is 16 residues. Germline V lookup: CDR1 SGHNT, CDR2 YYREEE (reference sequence). CDR3 in amino acids: CASSQSWLAGAYEQYF. CDR3 sequence (DNA): TGTGCCAGCAGCCAATCCTGGTTAGCGGGAGCATACGAGCAGTACTTC.

This clone came up a few times. This chain uses TRBV6-1 with TRBJ2-1; no definite D call. CDR1 is MNHNS and CDR2 is SASEGT in the germline V gene. The CDR3 has 14 amino acids. V dropped 0 bases and J dropped 10 bases, with 13 bases sitting between them. In DNA form, the CDR3 reads TGTGCCAGCAGTGAAGCGCTGAGAATAGGGGAGCAGTTCTTC. Translating gives CASSEALRIGEQFF.

The V and J genes are TRBV29-1 and TRBJ2-5; 8 positions match TRBD1. Germline CDR1 is SQVTM and CDR2 is ANQGSEA. Trimming cost V 6 bases and J 4 bases; bases outside gene matches: 10. The CDR3 is 14 amino acids. The DNA for the CDR3 is TGCAGCGTCGATCCGGTCGGACAGGGAGAGACCCAGTACTTC. Its protein product is CSVDPVGQGETQYF.